Listed below are T cell receptor beta chains from one sample, sequenced in a study of blood T cells in healthy people across ages. TCRdb analysed the 5' RACE reads with MiXCR anew, one entry per CDR3 protein. This table holds around 780,000 distinct CDR3 sequences, roughly 24% found once. These same records also appear under a second study, on T cells of mothers and their children.

The sample comprised blood. These receptors all come from a boy aged 5-17 years in good health. The CDR3 runs from the conserved cysteine through the conserved F or W. The D gene is left open where the match is weak. Clone sizes are given selectively: once, few, many, or a class where the clone is expanded.

>TRBV19|-|TRBJ2-1|-
TGTGCCAGTAAGGGCAGACGACAGAGCAATGAGCAGTTCTTC
CASKGRRQSNEQFF
>TRBV21-1|-|TRBJ2-5|few
TGTGCCAGCCTCAAAGGACAGGGGGCAGAGACCCAGTACTTC
CASLKGQGAETQYF
>TRBV20-1|-|TRBJ2-1|-
TGCAGTGTAAGGACGAGCTCCTACAATGAGCAGTTCTTC
CSVRTSSYNEQFF
>TRBV18|-|TRBJ1-5|few
TGTGCCAGCTCACCGGCGGCCGGCAATCAGCCCCAGCATTTT
CASSPAAGNQPQHF
>TRBV3-1|TRBD2|TRBJ2-1|-
TGTGCCAGCAGTTCCCTAGCGGGGGCCCTAAATGAGCAGTTCTTC
CASSSLAGALNEQFF
>TRBV10-3|-|TRBJ1-2|many
TGTGCCATCCGGGTTGGCTGGGCTAACTATGGCTACACCTTC
CAIRVGWANYGYTF
>TRBV3-1|TRBD1|TRBJ1-6|-
TGTGCCAGCAGCCCCGGACCGGGACAGGGGAGTAGTTCACCCCTCCACTTT
CASSPGPGQGSSSPLHF
>TRBV9|-|TRBJ1-1|-
TGTGCCAGCAGCCCCACTGCTGATCCGCAAGCTTTCTTT
CASSPTADPQAFF
>TRBV7-9|TRBD2|TRBJ2-3|few
TGTGCCAGCAGCCGGGGGGGGACGGCAGCTTCCCGGTCGACGCAGTATTTT
CASSRGGTAASRSTQYF
>TRBV6-5|TRBD1|TRBJ2-5|-
TGTGCCAGCAGTTCCCATCCGGACAGGGATTTTGTGGAGACCCAGTACTTC
CASSSHPDRDFVETQYF
>TRBV9|-|TRBJ2-2|-
TGTGCCAGCAGCGTAGGTGTTAGACCAACCCTGAACACCGGGGAGCTGTTTTTT
CASSVGVRPTLNTGELFF
>TRBV5-1|-|TRBJ2-1|-
TGCGCCAGCAGCTTGGCCATGGGGGGTTCCTACAATGAGCAGTTCTTC
CASSLAMGGSYNEQFF
>TRBV10-2|TRBD1|TRBJ2-7|once
TGTGCCATCAGTGGGACAGGGACCTACGAGCAGTACTTC
CAISGTGTYEQYF
>TRBV10-3|-|TRBJ2-7|-
TGTGCCACCACTAGGGACCCAAACTCCTACGAGCAGTACTTC
CATTRDPNSYEQYF
>TRBV30|-|TRBJ2-7|few
TGTGCCTGGAGAATCTCCGGGACCCACTACGAGCAGTACTTC
CAWRISGTHYEQYF
>TRBV7-9|-|TRBJ1-5|few
TGTGCCAGCGGAGGGGACGCTAATCAGCCCCAGCATTTT
CASGGDANQPQHF
>TRBV7-3|-|TRBJ1-2|few
TGTGCCAGCAGCTTAACGAATTACTATGGCTACACCTTC
CASSLTNYYGYTF
>TRBV13|-|TRBJ1-1|-
TGTGCCAGCAGCTTCAGGGATGGTAGCACTGAAGCTTTCTTT
CASSFRDGSTEAFF
>TRBV5-6|-|TRBJ2-1|-
TGTGCCAGCAGCTTGGGGGGGAAAGAGCAGTTCTTC
CASSLGGKEQFF
>TRBV28|-|TRBJ2-1|few
TGTGCCAGCAGTGACAGCGAAGGGGGGGTCTACAATGAGCAGTTCTTC
CASSDSEGGVYNEQFF
>TRBV10-3|TRBD1|TRBJ2-6|-
TGTGCCATCACCGAACAGGGGGCGCGAGGGGCCAACGTCCTGACTTTC
CAITEQGARGANVLTF
>TRBV3-1|-|TRBJ1-1|-
TGTGCCAGCACCTTAGGGGAGCTCACTGAAGCTTTCTTT
CASTLGELTEAFF
>TRBV12-3/TRBV12-4|-|TRBJ1-2|few
TGTGCCAGCAGTTTCGGGGGACCGAACTATGGCTACACCTTC
CASSFGGPNYGYTF
>TRBV20-1|TRBD1|TRBJ1-4|-
TGCAGTGCCCGGACAGGGTCGGGTTTTGAAAAACTGCTTTTT
CSARTGSGFEKLLF
>TRBV11-2|-|TRBJ2-1|-
TGTGCCAGCAGCTTAACGGGTCTGGGGTTCTTC
CASSLTGLGFF
>TRBV4-1|-|TRBJ2-7|many
TGCGCCAGCAGTGATTCTGACCACGAGCAGTACTTC
CASSDSDHEQYF
>TRBV18|TRBD1|TRBJ2-5|-
TGTGCCAGCTCACCTTTTCCGGGACAGCAACAAGAGACCCAGTACTTC
CASSPFPGQQQETQYF
>TRBV7-3|TRBD2|TRBJ2-1|few
TGTGCCAGCAGCTTAAAGCTAGCGGGGGGGCACAATGAGCAGTTCTTC
CASSLKLAGGHNEQFF
>TRBV12-3/TRBV12-4|-|TRBJ2-5|many
TGTGCCAGCAGTTTGAGTGGAGAGACCCAGTACTTC
CASSLSGETQYF
>TRBV20-1|-|TRBJ2-5|few
TGCAGTGCGGATTCAACAGGAGGAGAGACCCAGTACTTC
CSADSTGGETQYF
>TRBV23-1|TRBD1|TRBJ2-2|few
TGCGCCAGCAGTCAATGGGGACAGGAGGAGCTGTTTTTT
CASSQWGQEELFF
>TRBV11-2|-|TRBJ1-4|-
TGTGCCAGCAGCTTAGGACAGAGCGCAACTAATGAAAAACTGTTTTTT
CASSLGQSATNEKLFF
>TRBV28|-|TRBJ1-1|few
TGTGCCAGCAGTCGACCCATGAACACTGAAGCTTTCTTT
CASSRPMNTEAFF
>TRBV20-1|-|TRBJ2-1|-
TGCAGTGCTAGAGGTATGGCGGGGGCTTACAATGAGCAGTTCTTC
CSARGMAGAYNEQFF
>TRBV18|-|TRBJ1-5|few
TGTGCCAGCTCCCCCACTACCGGGAAAAGCAATCAGCCCCAGCATTTT
CASSPTTGKSNQPQHF
>TRBV28|-|TRBJ2-7|few
TGTGCCAGCGTTGGGCGGCTCTACGAGCAGTACTTC
CASVGRLYEQYF
>TRBV5-1|-|TRBJ2-7|few
TGCGCCAGCAGTCCCCGCAGGCCCCCCTACGAGCAGTACTTC
CASSPRRPPYEQYF